The 32 T cell receptor beta chains in this list originate from one sample, sequenced in a study of control samples from healthy donors and cancer patients. Using immunoSEQ multiplex PCR, the repertoire was profiled, and TCRdb retains in-frame clones only, with some absent. The sample has about 120,000 clones, about 93% seen once. Specimen: blood. The receptors were sampled from a man aged 30 to 45 in good health.

CDR3 bases: TGTGCCAGCAGTTACTCCGGACTAGAGGACTACGAGCAGTACTTC. This sequence encodes CASSYSGLEDYEQYF. V and J are TRBV6-5 and TRBJ2-7; 7 nucleotides agree with TRBD2. Germline-derived CDR1 and CDR2 are MNHEY and SVGAGI. The CDR3 runs 15 residues. The V gene end was trimmed by 0 bases and the J gene end by 3 bases; junction bases not matched to a gene: 5.

The chain links TRBV4-2 to TRBJ1-1; no definite D call. The CDR3 length is 15 residues. Trimming cost V 1 base and J 3 bases, with 12 bases left between them. Germline CDR1 reads LGHNA; CDR2 reads YNFKEQ. CDR3 loop: CASSQGGRAYTEAFF. The CDR3 DNA is TGTGCCAGCAGCCAAGGGGGAAGGGCCTACACTGAAGCTTTCTTT.

The genes are TRBV9 and TRBJ2-2, with unresolved D. CDR1 SGDLS and CDR2 YYNGEE come from the germline V gene. The ends were cut back, 4 bases at V and 5 bases at J, with 3 bases in the middle. CDR3 length equals 11 residues. CDR3 region: CASSFTGELFF. The CDR3 region has the DNA TGTGCCAGCAGCTTTACCGGGGAGCTGTTTTTT.

The V gene is TRBV27, the J gene TRBJ1-2; D perhaps matches TRBD1 (6 bases). The CDR3 runs to 15 residues. Germline-derived CDR1 and CDR2 are MNHEY and SMNVEV (reference sequence). Trimming took off 7 bases at V and 4 bases at J, with 19 bases between the two ends. CDR3 in DNA: TGTGCCAGCAAGGGAACAGGGCTAAACTTCTATGGCTACACCTTC. Translating it yields CASKGTGLNFYGYTF.

Here the CDR3 reads CASSYNVANEKLFF. For the CDR3, the DNA is TGTGCCAGCAGTTACAACGTCGCTAATGAAAAACTGTTTTTT. V is TRBV6-6 and J is TRBJ1-4; D ambiguous. The V end was cut by 2 bases, the J end by 3 bases, with 7 bases between. From germline, CDR1 is MNHNY and CDR2 SVGAGI (reference sequence). The CDR3 length is 14 residues.

The chain combines TRBV2 with TRBJ1-5; no clear D gene. The CDR3 runs to 15 residues. Germline assignment: CDR1 SNHLY and CDR2 FYNNEI. V was cut by 0 bases and J by 2 bases, with 8 bases left in between. DNA for the CDR3: TGTGCCAGCAGTGAAGCGCGGGCAGGCAATCAGCCCCAGCATTTT. Translating it yields CASSEARAGNQPQHF. The full variable domain, completed using reference TRBV2 and TRBJ1-5, is EPEVTQTPSHQVTQMGQEVILRCVPISNHLYFYWYRQILGQKVEFLVSFYNNEISEKSEIFDDQFSVERPDGSNFTLKIRSTKLEDSAMYFCASSEARAGNQPQHFGDGTRLSIL.

The chain combines TRBV19 with TRBJ2-7, with D maybe TRBD2 (6 bases). In germline, CDR1 is LNHDA, CDR2 SQIVND (reference sequence). V gave up 4 bases and J gave up 7 bases, with 20 bases separating them. The length of the CDR3 is 15 residues. This chain's CDR3 is CASSKSLGGTAEQYF. For the CDR3, the DNA is TGTGCCAGTAGTAAGTCCCTGGGGGGAACGGCTGAGCAGTACTTC.

The chain employs TRBV19 and TRBJ1-1; no clear D gene. CDR1 is LNHDA and CDR2 is SQIVND in the germline V gene (reference sequence). The V and J ends lost 7 bases and 1 base respectively, with 10 bases between them. The CDR3 sequence is 13 residues long. The CDR3 DNA is TGTGCCAGTATTCGTGAACCGAACACTGAAGCTTTCTTT. It is translated as CASIREPNTEAFF.

This sequence joins TRBV5-1 and TRBJ1-6; unclear D gene. Germline CDR1 and CDR2: SGHRS and YFSETQ. Trimming left V 2 bases short and J 5 bases short, with 11 bases between. The length of the CDR3 is 15 residues. CDR3 in DNA: TGCGCCAGCAGCTTCGGTGGCGGGAATAATTCACCCCTCCACTTT. Translation gives CASSFGGGNNSPLHF. Variable domain in full (rest from reference TRBV5-1 and TRBJ1-6): KAGVTQTPRYLIKTRGQQVTLSCSPISGHRSVSWYQQTPGQGLQFLFEYFSETQRNKGNFPGRFSGRQFSNSRSEMNVSTLELGDSALYLCASSFGGGNNSPLHFGNGTRLTVT.

The chain recombines TRBV19 with TRBJ2-5, with D unclear. The CDR3 contains 16 residues. CDR1 and CDR2 from the germline V gene are LNHDA and SQIVND (reference sequence). The V end was cut by 0 bases, the J end by 5 bases, with 16 bases between. CDR3 DNA sequence: TGTGCCAGTAGTATAGATCGAACTATGTCGAAGGAGACCCAGTACTTC. This translates into CASSIDRTMSKETQYF.

This chain joins TRBV14 and TRBJ2-1, with a possible D match to TRBD2 (5 bases). The CDR3 loop spans 17 amino acids. CDR1 and CDR2 (germline): SGHDN, FVKESK. Trimming stripped 1 base from V and 4 bases from J, with 17 bases between. CDR3 sequence: CASSQGIRTGNYNEQFF. CDR3 nucleotides: TGTGCCAGCAGCCAAGGAATAAGGACCGGGAATTACAATGAGCAGTTCTTC.

This chain joins TRBV10-3 and TRBJ1-5, with D tentatively TRBD1 (6 bases). Trimming removed 6 bases at V and 0 bases at J, with 9 bases between. Germline values: CDR1 ENHRY, CDR2 SYGVKD. The CDR3 spans 14 residues. As DNA, the CDR3 is TGTGCCATCAGGGACAGCTATAGCAATCAGCCCCAGCATTTT. It specifies CAIRDSYSNQPQHF.

The J gene is TRBJ1-4, the V gene TRBV5-1, with TRBD1 as a possible D gene (6 bases). Trimming stripped 3 bases from V and 8 bases from J, with 14 bases between. CDR3 length: 14 amino acids. CDR1 SGHRS and CDR2 YFSETQ come from the germline V gene. Here the CDR3 DNA reads TGCGCCAGCAGCTCAGGACAGTTTGGAGAAAAACTGTTTTTT. Protein: CASSSGQFGEKLFF.

This chain links TRBV2 with TRBJ2-1; a weak D match, TRBD1 (5 bases). This CDR3 is 15 amino acids long. The germline V gene has CDR1 SNHLY and CDR2 FYNNEI. V was cut by 2 bases and J by 5 bases, with 13 bases left in between. The CDR3 region is CASSESRQGHNEQFF. The CDR3 DNA reads TGTGCCAGCAGTGAATCCCGCCAGGGCCACAATGAGCAGTTCTTC.

The V gene is TRBV14, the J gene TRBJ1-1, with unresolved D. This CDR3 is 14 amino acids long. The germline CDR1 and CDR2 sequences are SGHDN and FVKESK. Trimming shortened V by 2 bases and J by 0 bases, and 7 bases separated the two germline ends. The CDR3 reads CASSQRRMNTEAFF. The DNA of the CDR3 is TGTGCCAGCAGCCAAAGACGGATGAACACTGAAGCTTTCTTT.

V and J are TRBV24-1 and TRBJ2-3, with 11 bases fitting TRBD2. In germline, CDR1 is KGHDR, CDR2 SFDVKD. V shed 5 bases and J 0 bases; nucleotides not matched to a gene: 15. CDR3 length: 20 amino acids. CDR3 residues: CATSGSSPGLAEKSTDTQYF. The DNA of the CDR3 is TGTGCCACCAGTGGTTCCTCCCCGGGACTAGCGGAGAAAAGCACAGATACGCAGTATTTT.

The chain employs TRBV19 and TRBJ1-2; possible D gene TRBD1, 6 bases. V was shortened by 4 bases and J by 2 bases, with 11 bases between the two germline ends. The length of the CDR3 is 14 residues. Germline CDR1 is LNHDA and CDR2 is SQIVND (reference sequence). The CDR3 DNA sequence: TGTGCCAGTAGTACCCCCGGACAGAACTATGGCTACACCTTC. This sequence encodes CASSTPGQNYGYTF.

V gene TRBV4-1 combines with J gene TRBJ2-6; TRBD2 matches 7 bases. The germline V gene has CDR1 MGHRA and CDR2 YSYEKL. The CDR3 length is 21 residues. Trimming removed 0 bases from V and 0 bases from J; junction bases left unmatched: 14. The CDR3 nucleotides are TGCGCCAGCAGCCAAGATAGTGGTCGGGACTACTCCTTCTCTGGGGCCAACGTCCTGACTTTC. This codes for CASSQDSGRDYSFSGANVLTF.

This chain uses TRBV27 with TRBJ1-1; no clear D gene. The V gene's germline CDR1 is MNHEY and CDR2 SMNVEV (reference sequence). With 2 bases removed from V and 3 bases from J, the gap between germline ends came to 10 bases. CDR3 length: 14 amino acids. This CDR3 is CASSLRAGYTEAFF. The DNA of the CDR3 is TGTGCCAGCAGTTTAAGGGCTGGGTACACTGAAGCTTTCTTT.

The chain recombines TRBV5-1 with TRBJ2-3; 11 bases are shared with TRBD1. This CDR3 is built from 16 residues. Germline V CDR1 and CDR2: SGHRS, YFSETQ. Unmatched junction bases numbered 7, after V lost 4 bases and J lost 3 bases. The CDR3 here is CASSRMGQGVTDTQYF. The CDR3 DNA reads as TGCGCCAGCAGCCGGATGGGACAGGGGGTTACAGATACGCAGTATTTT.

The V and J genes are TRBV27 and TRBJ1-3, with D perhaps matching TRBD1 (5 bases). The germline CDR1 and CDR2 sequences are MNHEY and SMNVEV (reference sequence). The ends were cut back, 6 bases at V and 3 bases at J, with 12 bases in the middle. This CDR3 is built from 14 residues. The CDR3 here is CASRRDGIGNTIYF. CDR3 coding DNA: TGTGCCAGCAGGAGGGACGGTATTGGAAACACCATATATTTT.

This clone was picked up a small number of times. This chain links TRBV9 with TRBJ1-6; D perhaps matches TRBD1 (6 bases). The germline CDR1 and CDR2 sequences are SGDLS and YYNGEE. V was shortened by 5 bases and J by 6 bases, with 18 bases between the two germline ends. The CDR3 loop spans 16 amino acids. The CDR3 protein is CASSGGGQAANSPLHF. The CDR3 region has the DNA TGTGCCAGCAGTGGAGGGGGGCAGGCGGCTAATTCACCCCTCCACTTT.

This clone is a singleton in its sample. The chain carries TRBV2 and TRBJ1-6; no reliable D call. Looked up from germline, CDR1 is SNHLY and CDR2 is FYNNEI. The ends were cut back, 6 bases at V and 9 bases at J, with 12 bases in the middle. The CDR3 totals 13 residues. CDR3 sequence reads: CASRPDRFSPLHF. DNA of the CDR3: TGTGCCAGCAGGCCGGATCGGTTTTCACCCCTCCACTTT.

CDR3 protein: CASRRGGLTDTQYF. The DNA for the CDR3 is TGTGCCAGCAGGCGGGGGGGCCTCACAGATACGCAGTATTTT. V and J are TRBV2 and TRBJ2-3; 9 positions agree with TRBD2. The CDR3 is 14 amino acids. Germline trimming cut 6 bases from V and 2 bases from J; bases unmatched to any gene: 3. Germline CDR1 SNHLY, CDR2 FYNNEI.

The rearrangement links TRBV7-2 to TRBJ1-3; no clear D gene. Trimming removed 2 bases at V and 3 bases at J, with 14 bases between. The germline V gene has CDR1 SGHTA and CDR2 FQGNSA. The CDR3 runs 16 residues. The CDR3 loop reads CASSLKTRIGGNTIYF. CDR3 nucleotide sequence: TGTGCCAGCAGCTTAAAAACGAGGATCGGTGGAAACACCATATATTTT.

The rearrangement joins TRBV3-1 (or the pseudogene TRBV3-2) to TRBJ2-4, with 8 bases lining up with TRBD2. The CDR3 is made up of 21 amino acids. After removal of 2 bases from V and 3 bases from J, the junction contained 21 bases not matched to a gene. Germline CDR1 is LGHDT and CDR2 is YNNKEL (reference sequence). CDR3 residues: CASSQKTRTPGGWVGKNIQYF. The CDR3 bases are TGTGCCAGCAGCCAAAAAACACGAACTCCGGGGGGGTGGGTGGGCAAAAACATTCAGTACTTC.

This sequence joins TRBV30 and TRBJ2-3, with D hard to call. Germline values: CDR1 GTSNPN, CDR2 SVGIG (reference sequence). Trimming removed 0 bases at V and 11 bases at J, with 12 bases between. There are 12 residues in the CDR3. The CDR3 DNA sequence: TGTGCCTGGAGTGTACCCCTTCCTAAGCAGTATTTT. Protein sequence: CAWSVPLPKQYF.

This clone is a singleton in its sample. The CDR3 region is CASAPEVGAYEQYV. CDR3 nucleotide sequence: TGTGCCAGCGCCCCTGAGGTGGGGGCGTATGAGCAGTACGTC. V gene TRBV11-1 combines with J gene TRBJ2-7, with D maybe TRBD1 (6 bases). V was trimmed by 8 bases and J by 7 bases, leaving 21 bases between them. Germline CDR1 reads SGHAT; CDR2 reads FQDESV (reference sequence). The CDR3 length is 14 residues.

V and J are TRBV6-4 and TRBJ2-1; TRBD2 matches at 10 bases. CDR3 length equals 16 residues. CDR1 and CDR2 (germline): MRHNA, SNTAGT. Unmatched junction bases numbered 4, after V lost 0 bases and J lost 5 bases. In DNA, the CDR3 is TGTGCCAGCAGTGACTCTAGCGGGGGGCCGAACAATGAGCAGTTCTTC. It specifies CASSDSSGGPNNEQFF.

The chain combines TRBV24-1 with TRBJ2-3, with D perhaps TRBD2 (6 bases). V shed 5 bases and J shed 2 bases, with 16 bases lying between them. The CDR3 sequence is 16 residues long. Looked up from germline, CDR1 is KGHDR and CDR2 is SFDVKD. The CDR3 DNA follows: TGTGCCACCAGTGCACCAACGGGGGTGTTCACAGATACGCAGTATTTT. Protein product: CATSAPTGVFTDTQYF.

V and J are TRBV5-6 and TRBJ2-7; 9 bases align to TRBD1. CDR3 length equals 15 residues. Germline CDR1 and CDR2: SGHDT and YYEEEE. Trimming at V came to 0 bases and at J to 3 bases, leaving 4 bases not matched to a gene. CDR3 DNA: TGTGCCAGCAGCTTGGAGGGGACAGGGAACTACGAGCAGTACGTC. Protein sequence: CASSLEGTGNYEQYV.

This sequence joins TRBV27 and TRBJ2-2; 10 bases map to TRBD1. V dropped 5 bases and J dropped 4; count of bases not matched to a gene: 7. CDR3 length: 16 residues. The germline gives CDR1 MNHEY, CDR2 SMNVEV (reference sequence). CDR3 DNA sequence: TGTGCCAGCAGTCACCCTTGGACAGGGGGCACCGGGGAGCTGTTTTTT. Its translation: CASSHPWTGGTGELFF.